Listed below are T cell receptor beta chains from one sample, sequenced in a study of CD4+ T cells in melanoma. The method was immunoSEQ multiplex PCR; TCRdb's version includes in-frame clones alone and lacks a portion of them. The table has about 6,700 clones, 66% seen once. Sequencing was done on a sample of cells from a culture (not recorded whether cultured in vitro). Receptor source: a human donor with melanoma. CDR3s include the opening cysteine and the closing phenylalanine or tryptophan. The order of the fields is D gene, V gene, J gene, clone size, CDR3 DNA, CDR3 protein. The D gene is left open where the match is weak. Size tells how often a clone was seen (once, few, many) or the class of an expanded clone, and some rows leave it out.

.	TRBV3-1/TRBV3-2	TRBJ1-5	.	TGTGCCAGCAGCCAAGATTGGGGACCCCAGCATTTT	CASSQDWGPQHF
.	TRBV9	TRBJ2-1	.	TGTGCCAGCAGCGTGACTAACAGGGTTTATGAGCAGTTCTTC	CASSVTNRVYEQFF
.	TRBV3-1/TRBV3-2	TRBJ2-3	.	TGTGCCAGCAGCCAAGGGGCCGGGGCAGATACGCAGTATTTT	CASSQGAGADTQYF
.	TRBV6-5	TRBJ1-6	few	TGTGCCAGCACTGCCAGCCTCTTTTCACCCCTCCACTTT	CASTASLFSPLHF
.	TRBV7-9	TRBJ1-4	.	TGTGCCAGCAGCTTAGCGGGCCAGGGCGCTGAAAAACTGTTTTTT	CASSLAGQGAEKLFF
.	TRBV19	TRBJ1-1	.	TGTGCCAGTAACCCTAGGGAGAACACTGAAGCTTTCTTT	CASNPRENTEAFF
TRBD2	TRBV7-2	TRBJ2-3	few	TGTGCCAGCAGCTCCGACCTTTTAGCGGGGGTCACAGATACGCAGTATTTT	CASSSDLLAGVTDTQYF
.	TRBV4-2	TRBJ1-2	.	TGTGCCAGCAGCCAAGATCTGGAGGGCTTTAACTATGGCTACACCTTC	CASSQDLEGFNYGYTF
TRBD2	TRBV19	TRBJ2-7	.	TGTGCCAGTAGTACCGTGGGACTAGCGGGGGGGCGCCACGAGCAGTACTTC	CASSTVGLAGGRHEQYF
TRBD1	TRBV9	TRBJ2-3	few	TGTGCCAGCAGTGGAAATGACAGGGCCATCACAGATACGCAGTATTTT	CASSGNDRAITDTQYF
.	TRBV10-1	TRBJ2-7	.	TGCGCCAGCAGTTCCCGGCGGGAAAACGAGCAGTACTTC	CASSSRRENEQYF
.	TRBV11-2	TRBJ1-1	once	TGTGCCAGCAGCTTAGGTTCATGGTGGGGGACTGAAGCTTTCTTT	CASSLGSWWGTEAFF
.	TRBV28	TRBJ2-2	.	TGTGCCAGCAGTTTCGAATCGAACACCGGGGAGCTGTTTTTT	CASSFESNTGELFF
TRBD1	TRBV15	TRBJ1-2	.	TGTGCCACCAGCAGCGGGACAGGGAACTATGGCTACACCTTC	CATSSGTGNYGYTF
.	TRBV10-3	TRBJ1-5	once	TGTGCCATCAGTGAGTCGGAGTTTAGCAATCAGCCCCAGCATTTT	CAISESEFSNQPQHF
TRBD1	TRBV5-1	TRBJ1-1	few	TGCGCCAGCAGCTGGGGACAGGACGTCAGTTCTGAAGCTTTCTTT	CASSWGQDVSSEAFF
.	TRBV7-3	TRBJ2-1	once	TGTGCCAGCAGTCCAGGGGGGACCTCCAATGAGCAGTTCTTC	CASSPGGTSNEQFF
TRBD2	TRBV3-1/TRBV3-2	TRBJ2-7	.	TGTGCCAGCAGCCGGACTAGCGGGCCATTGGTCTACGAGCAGTACTTC	CASSRTSGPLVYEQYF
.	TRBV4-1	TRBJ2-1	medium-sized	TGCGCCAGCAGCCAAGATCCGGCGTCAAGGGATGAGCAGTTCTTC	CASSQDPASRDEQFF
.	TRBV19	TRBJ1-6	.	TGTGCCAGTAGTGCCATGACTACGAGTCAATATAATTCACCCCTCCACTTT	CASSAMTTSQYNSPLHF
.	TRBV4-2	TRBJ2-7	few	TGTGCCAGCAGCCAAGCGTCAGGGAGCGCCTACGAGCAGTACTTC	CASSQASGSAYEQYF
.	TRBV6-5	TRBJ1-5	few	TGTGCCAGCAGTTACTCTGGGGCGGGTCAGCCCCAGCATTTT	CASSYSGAGQPQHF